A selection of T cell receptor beta chains follows, all from one sample in a study of cytomegalovirus exposure and HLA in healthy donors. Sequencing used immunoSEQ multiplex PCR; TCRdb keeps in-frame clones, though not all of them. Of over 150,000 clones listed, roughly 75% are singletons. Sequenced input: PBMCs. The origin of the receptors is a male donor in good health and CMV-seronegative. CDR3s include the opening cysteine and the closing phenylalanine or tryptophan. Each record gives: J gene, clone size, D gene, V gene, CDR3 protein, CDR3 DNA. A D gene is named only where the DNA matches it firmly. The size entry is marked missing in some rows and otherwise reads once, few, many or a size class.

TRBJ2-1	few	TRBD2	TRBV4-1	CASSSLTGGGDNEQFF	TGCGCCAGCAGCTCCCTTACGGGGGGAGGAGACAATGAGCAGTTCTTC
TRBJ1-4	-	-	TRBV6-5	CASRTTGRREKLFF	TGTGCCAGCAGGACAACAGGAAGGCGGGAAAAACTGTTTTTT
TRBJ2-6	-	TRBD2	TRBV9	CASSVYLQGIAGADSGANVLTF	TGTGCCAGCAGCGTATACCTACAGGGGATAGCGGGAGCCGACTCTGGGGCCAACGTCCTGACTTTC
TRBJ2-3	-	TRBD2	TRBV5-1	CASSLAGVTSGSTDTQYF	TGCGCCAGCAGCTTGGCCGGTGTAACTAGCGGTAGCACAGATACGCAGTATTTT
TRBJ1-3	-	TRBD1	TRBV30	CAWSIGTVSGNTIYF	TGTGCCTGGAGTATTGGGACAGTTTCTGGAAACACCATATATTTT
TRBJ2-7	-	TRBD2	TRBV28	CASRLSGSPHEQYF	TGTGCCAGCAGACTTAGCGGGAGTCCCCACGAGCAGTACTTC
TRBJ2-3	once	TRBD2	TRBV15	CATSKRDTDTQYF	TGTGCCACCAGCAAGCGGGACACAGATACGCAGTATTTT
TRBJ2-3	-	-	TRBV6-4	CASSLDRTDTQYF	TGTGCCAGCAGCCTTGACAGGACAGATACGCAGTATTTT
TRBJ1-6	once	TRBD1	TRBV18	CASSRDRVGSPLHF	TGTGCCAGCTCCCGCGACAGGGTTGGATCACCCCTCCACTTT
TRBJ2-3	few	-	TRBV4-2	CASSLAGGSTDTQYF	TGTGCCAGCAGCCTCGCAGGGGGGAGCACAGATACGCAGTATTTT
TRBJ1-1	-	TRBD1	TRBV30	CAWLGQGFTEAFF	TGTGCCTGGCTGGGACAGGGGTTCACTGAAGCTTTCTTT
TRBJ2-7	-	TRBD1	TRBV9	CASSNNKDRVSHEQYF	TGTGCCAGCAGCAATAATAAGGACAGGGTCTCCCACGAGCAGTACTTC
TRBJ1-3	-	TRBD1	TRBV28	CASSRDRGRNTIYF	TGTGCCAGCAGTCGGGACAGGGGTCGAAACACCATATATTTT
TRBJ2-5	-	-	TRBV4-1	CASSRSGDQETQYF	TGCGCCAGCAGCCGGTCGGGGGATCAAGAGACCCAGTACTTC
TRBJ1-3	-	-	TRBV10-2	CASSDVGGASGNTIYF	TGCGCCAGTAGCGACGTTGGGGGCGCCTCTGGAAACACCATATATTTT
TRBJ2-5	few	TRBD2	TRBV13	CASSSWTSGRETQYF	TGTGCCAGCAGCTCGTGGACTAGCGGGAGAGAGACCCAGTACTTC
TRBJ1-2	-	TRBD1	TRBV13	CASSGDPGGAILANYGYTF	TGTGCCAGCAGCGGGGATCCAGGGGGCGCGATATTAGCTAACTATGGCTACACCTTC
TRBJ2-7	-	-	TRBV27	CASRGGPLYEQYF	TGTGCCAGCAGGGGCGGGCCACTCTACGAGCAGTACTTC
TRBJ1-4	-	TRBD1	TRBV4-1	CASSNRQGTNEKLFF	TGCGCCAGCAGCAACCGACAGGGTACTAATGAAAAACTGTTTTTT
TRBJ2-5	-	-	TRBV5-1	CASSLVGSVDQTQYF	TGCGCCAGCAGCTTGGTGGGCTCGGTAGATCAGACCCAGTACTTC
TRBJ2-6	few	-	TRBV7-3	CASSLTSGANVLTF	TGTGCCAGCAGCTTAACGAGTGGGGCCAACGTCCTGACTTTC
TRBJ1-2	-	-	TRBV19	CASSIRANYGYTF	TGTGCCAGTAGTATACGGGCTAACTATGGCTACACCTTC
TRBJ2-7	few	-	TRBV28	CASSLIILGRGYEQYF	TGTGCCAGCAGTTTGATTATTCTGGGCAGGGGCTACGAGCAGTACTTC
TRBJ2-5	once	-	TRBV5-4	CASSFSGAEETQYF	TGTGCCAGCAGCTTCTCAGGGGCCGAAGAGACCCAGTACTTC
TRBJ2-4	-	-	TRBV27	CASSKTETAKNIQYF	TGTGCCAGCAGTAAGACTGAAACGGCCAAAAACATTCAGTACTTC
TRBJ2-7	-	TRBD1	TRBV7-2	CASSLTGDRVAYEQYF	TGTGCCAGCAGCTTAACCGGGGACAGGGTGGCCTACGAGCAGTACTTC
TRBJ2-1	-	-	TRBV18	CASSPLNGSYNEQFF	TGTGCCAGCTCACCACTAAACGGCTCCTACAATGAGCAGTTCTTC
TRBJ1-2	-	TRBD1	TRBV6-1	CASRAPRTGWYGYTF	TGTGCCAGCAGAGCCCCTAGGACAGGATGGTATGGCTACACCTTC
TRBJ1-2	-	TRBD1	TRBV2	CASTAEQGGYGYTF	TGTGCCAGCACCGCTGAACAGGGGGGCTATGGCTACACCTTC
TRBJ2-1	-	-	TRBV7-3	CASSSSALSYNEQFF	TGTGCCAGCAGCTCTAGCGCCCTCTCCTACAATGAGCAGTTCTTC
TRBJ2-1	-	-	TRBV7-9	CASSLFSENEQFF	TGTGCCAGCAGCTTATTTAGCGAAAATGAGCAGTTCTTC
TRBJ2-5	few	-	TRBV4-2	CASSQVANGPGTQYF	TGTGCCAGCAGCCAAGTAGCCAACGGCCCTGGGACCCAGTACTTC
TRBJ2-7	-	-	TRBV5-1	CASSLSSGVIYEQYF	TGCGCCAGCAGCTTGAGTAGCGGAGTGATCTACGAGCAGTACTTC
TRBJ2-1	-	TRBD2	TRBV9	CASSGSGRGNEQFF	TGTGCCAGCAGCGGTAGCGGGAGGGGAAATGAGCAGTTCTTC
TRBJ1-3	-	-	TRBV15	CATSPRASGNTIYF	TGTGCCACCAGTCCACGAGCTAGTGGAAACACCATATATTTT
TRBJ1-3	few	-	TRBV5-1	CASSLTGQAGNTIYF	TGCGCCAGCAGCTTGACAGGGCAAGCTGGAAACACCATATATTTT
TRBJ2-2	-	TRBD1	TRBV6-4	CASSPGQGNTGELFF	TGTGCCAGCAGCCCGGGACAGGGGAACACCGGGGAGCTGTTTTTT
TRBJ2-7	-	TRBD1	TRBV5-1	CASSATGVSSYEQYF	TGCGCCAGCAGCGCCACAGGGGTTAGCTCCTACGAGCAGTACTTC
TRBJ1-1	-	-	TRBV11-2	CASSLIPGPLVGTEAFF	TGTGCCAGCAGCCTCATACCAGGGCCTTTAGTGGGCACTGAAGCTTTCTTT
TRBJ2-5	-	-	TRBV9	CASSVGNPKETQYF	TGTGCCAGCAGCGTAGGTAACCCTAAAGAGACCCAGTACTTC
TRBJ2-5	-	-	TRBV7-6	CASSLAGGETQYF	TGTGCCAGCAGCTTAGCGGGGGGAGAGACCCAGTACTTC
TRBJ2-1	-	-	TRBV2	CASRKAMYNEQFF	TGTGCCAGCAGAAAAGCGATGTACAATGAGCAGTTCTTC
TRBJ2-2	-	TRBD1	TRBV11-3	CASSEGQGFSGELFF	TGTGCCAGCAGCGAGGGACAGGGATTTTCCGGGGAGCTGTTTTTT
TRBJ2-7	-	TRBD1	TRBV2	CASSPGQRTYEQYF	TGTGCCAGCAGTCCGGGACAGAGGACCTACGAGCAGTACTTC
TRBJ1-4	-	TRBD1	TRBV2	CASNLQGAPNEKLFF	TGTGCCAGCAATCTACAGGGGGCGCCTAATGAAAAACTGTTTTTT
TRBJ1-2	-	TRBD1	TRBV18	CASSPTGTNYGYTF	TGTGCCAGCTCACCGACAGGGACTAACTATGGCTACACCTTC
TRBJ2-7	few	TRBD2	TRBV19	CASSSPDRGGEQYF	TGTGCCAGTAGTTCGCCGGACCGCGGGGGCGAGCAGTACTTC
TRBJ1-1	-	TRBD1	TRBV2	CASSTGQSRWKNTEAFF	TGTGCCAGCAGTACGGGACAGTCAAGGTGGAAGAACACTGAAGCTTTCTTT
TRBJ2-1	-	TRBD2	TRBV6-6	CASSYAGLAGADEQFF	TGTGCCAGCAGTTATGCGGGACTAGCGGGAGCAGATGAGCAGTTCTTC
TRBJ2-3	few	-	TRBV18	CASSPQDRGDTQYF	TGTGCCAGCTCACCACAGGATAGGGGAGATACGCAGTATTTT
TRBJ2-4	-	TRBD1	TRBV19	CASSPKTGVADIQYF	TGTGCCAGTAGTCCGAAGACAGGGGTAGCGGACATTCAGTACTTC
TRBJ2-1	-	-	TRBV19	CASSIERGGGALYNEQFF	TGTGCCAGTAGTATAGAAAGAGGAGGCGGAGCGCTTTACAATGAGCAGTTCTTC
TRBJ2-7	-	TRBD2	TRBV7-3	CASSPTSGGYEQYF	TGTGCCAGCAGCCCGACTAGCGGGGGCTACGAGCAGTACTTC
TRBJ1-4	-	TRBD1	TRBV5-4	CASSLQGNEKLFF	TGTGCCAGCAGCTTACAGGGGAATGAAAAACTGTTTTTT
TRBJ1-1	-	-	TRBV6-1	CASSELGAGNTEAFF	TGTGCCAGCAGTGAATTGGGGGCGGGGAACACTGAAGCTTTCTTT
TRBJ1-5	once	TRBD1	TRBV12-5	CASGLADRGYQPQHF	TGTGCTAGTGGTTTGGCCGACAGGGGTTATCAGCCCCAGCATTTT
TRBJ1-5	-	-	TRBV7-8	CASSVTGLNQPQHF	TGTGCCAGCAGCGTAACAGGGCTCAATCAGCCCCAGCATTTT
TRBJ2-2	-	TRBD1	TRBV19	CASSPGTGLTGELFF	TGTGCCAGTAGCCCCGGGACAGGTCTCACCGGGGAGCTGTTTTTT
TRBJ2-1	-	TRBD1	TRBV28	CASSPDRVIDEQFF	TGTGCCAGCAGCCCAGACAGGGTAATCGATGAGCAGTTCTTC
TRBJ1-2	-	-	TRBV7-9	CASSLGTSGYTF	TGTGCCAGCAGCTTAGGGACATCCGGCTACACCTTC